This entry describes one TCR beta chain. Its antigen remains unidentified. The V gene's germline CDR1 is PRHDT and CDR2 FYEKMQ (reference sequence). This CDR3 region has 12 residues. The germline V and J ends were trimmed by 8 bases and 6 bases, with 13 bases remaining between them. These data come from a study of lymphopenia after photon versus proton radiotherapy. Findings and limits, study-wide: After the lymphocyte nadir, photon-treated repertoires showed oligoclonal expansion, especially of CD8+ Temra cells.

TCRdb keeps only in-frame clones here, not all; method: immunoSEQ multiplex PCR. The data show 15,000 to 20,000 clones, 88% seen once. Material: peripheral blood, obtained from a patient treated with proton-based radiotherapy. The sequence derives from a man between 65 and 79 years old with pancreatic cancer. J is TRBJ2-5 and V is TRBV13; the D is unclear. CDR3 sequence (DNA): TGTGCCAGCGCGGTTAGGGCGCAGACCCAGTACTTC. Amino acids: CASAVRAQTQYF.